This T cell receptor beta chain was recorded in a study of cytomegalovirus exposure and HLA in healthy donors. Study-level information: Earlier results showed some 120 million unique TCR beta sequences derived from about 179 million T cells. Study outcomes and limitations: Presence/absence analyses took donor sequencing depth as roughly uniform. After further analysis at a later stage, around 17,000 TCR beta sequences were associated with HLA alleles at 0.05 false discovery rate.

The germline V gene has CDR1 ENHRY and CDR2 SYGVKD. This CDR3 has 15 residues. Trimming at V came to 8 bases and at J to 0 bases, leaving 10 bases not matched to a gene. Use of 60 Vbeta and 13 Jbeta primers characterized the PCR. Profiling relied on immunoSEQ multiplex PCR, and the TCRdb table lists in-frame clones only, not all of them. The data hold 60,000 to 85,000 clones, with more than 65% observed a single time. For this clone: Its antigen remains unknown.

The V call is TRBV10-3, the J call TRBJ2-7, with 7 bases identical to TRBD1. This TCR was sampled from an older man in good health and CMV-seropositive. The sample was PBMCs. The CDR3 is CAIRAGPGGSYEQYF. CDR3 nucleotide sequence: TGTGCCATCCGGGCAGGACCAGGGGGCTCCTACGAGCAGTACTTC.